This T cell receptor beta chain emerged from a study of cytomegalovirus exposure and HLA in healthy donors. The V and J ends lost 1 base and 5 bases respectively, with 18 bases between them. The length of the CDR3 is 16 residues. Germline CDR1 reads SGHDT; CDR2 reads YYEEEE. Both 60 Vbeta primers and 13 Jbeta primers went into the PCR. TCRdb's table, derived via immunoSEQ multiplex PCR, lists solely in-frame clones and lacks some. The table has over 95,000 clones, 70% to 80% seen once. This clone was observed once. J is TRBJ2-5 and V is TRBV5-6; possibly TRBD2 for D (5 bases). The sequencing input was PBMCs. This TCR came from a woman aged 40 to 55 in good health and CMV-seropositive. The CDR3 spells CASSLNWLNPGETQYF. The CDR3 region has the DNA TGTGCCAGCAGCTTGAACTGGTTGAACCCGGGGGAGACCCAGTACTTC.